This TCR beta chain was sequenced in a study of response to subunit inactivated influenza vaccine. About this clonotype: No antigen is known for it.

Study-level results: Each seasonal influenza vaccination, the authors suggested, recruits few new T cells.

TCRdb called the RT-PCR reads again in MiXCR, with one record for every CDR3 protein. The table has roughly 650,000 distinct CDR3 sequences, 15% to 18% seen once. CDR1 is SGHTA, CDR2 FQGNSA, per germline. This CDR3 is built from 16 residues. The ends lost 0 bases at V and 4 bases at J; junction bases unmatched: 9. Sequencing was performed on PBMCs from blood, taken approximately 12 days after vaccination. The source of this sequence is a man aged 45 to 65 who received an inactivated influenza vaccine. This rearrangement joins TRBV7-2 to TRBJ2-7, with 7 bases aligning to TRBD2. DNA for the CDR3: TGTGCCAGCAGCTTAGCGACCGGCGGGAGTCCGTACGAGCAGTACTTC. This translates into CASSLATGGSPYEQYF.